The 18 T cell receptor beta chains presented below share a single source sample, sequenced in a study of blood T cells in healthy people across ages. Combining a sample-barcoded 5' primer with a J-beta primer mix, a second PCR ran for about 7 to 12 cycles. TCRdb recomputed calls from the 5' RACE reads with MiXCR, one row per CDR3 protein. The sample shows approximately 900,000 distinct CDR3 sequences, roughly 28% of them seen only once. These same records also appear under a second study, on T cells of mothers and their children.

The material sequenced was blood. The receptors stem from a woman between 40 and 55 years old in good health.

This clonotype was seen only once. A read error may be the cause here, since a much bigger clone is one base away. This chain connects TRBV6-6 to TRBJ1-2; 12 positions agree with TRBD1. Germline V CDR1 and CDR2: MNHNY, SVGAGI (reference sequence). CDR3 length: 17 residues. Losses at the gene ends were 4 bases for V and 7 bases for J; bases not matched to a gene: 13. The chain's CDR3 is CASSSPPGQGAFCGYTF. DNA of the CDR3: TGTGCCAGCAGTTCTCCTCCGGGACAGGGGGCTTTCTGTGGCTACACCTTC.

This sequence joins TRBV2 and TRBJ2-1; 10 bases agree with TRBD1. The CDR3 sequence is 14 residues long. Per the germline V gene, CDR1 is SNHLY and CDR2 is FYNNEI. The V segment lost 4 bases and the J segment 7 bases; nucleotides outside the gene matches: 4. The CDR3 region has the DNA TGTGCCAGCAGTGTGGACAGGGGGAAGAATGAGCAGTTCTTC. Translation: CASSVDRGKNEQFF.

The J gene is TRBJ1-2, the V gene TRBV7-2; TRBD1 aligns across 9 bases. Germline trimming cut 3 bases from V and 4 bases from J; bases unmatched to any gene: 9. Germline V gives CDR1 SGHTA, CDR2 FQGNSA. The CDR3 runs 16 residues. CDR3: CASSLTGGHQGYGYTF. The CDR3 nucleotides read TGTGCCAGCAGCTTGACAGGGGGACACCAGGGCTATGGCTACACCTTC.

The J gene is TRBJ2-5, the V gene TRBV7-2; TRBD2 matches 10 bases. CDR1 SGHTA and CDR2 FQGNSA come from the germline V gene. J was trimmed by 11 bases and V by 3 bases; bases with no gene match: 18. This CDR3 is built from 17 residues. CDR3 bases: TGTGCCAGCAGCTTTACAATGCTAGCGGGGGTGGGGGATGAGCAGTACTTC. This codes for CASSFTMLAGVGDEQYF.

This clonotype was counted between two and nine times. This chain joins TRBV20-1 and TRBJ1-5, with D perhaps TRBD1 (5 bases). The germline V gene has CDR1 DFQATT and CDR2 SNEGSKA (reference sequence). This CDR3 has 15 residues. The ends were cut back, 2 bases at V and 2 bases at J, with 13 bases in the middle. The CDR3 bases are TGCAGTGCTAGATCGATCCTCAGGGGCAATCAGCCCCAGCATTTT. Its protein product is CSARSILRGNQPQHF.

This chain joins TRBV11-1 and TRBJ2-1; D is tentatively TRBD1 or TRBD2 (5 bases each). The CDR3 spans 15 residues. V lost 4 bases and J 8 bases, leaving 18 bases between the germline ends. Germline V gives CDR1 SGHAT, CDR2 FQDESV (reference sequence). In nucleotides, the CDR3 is TGTGCCAGCAGCTGGTTCGCCCCGGGGCTGGATGAGCAGTTCTTC. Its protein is CASSWFAPGLDEQFF. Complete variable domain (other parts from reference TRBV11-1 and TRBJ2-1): EAEVAQSPRYKITEKSQAVAFWCDPISGHATLYWYRQILGQGPELLVQFQDESVVDDSQLPKDRFSAERLKGVDSTLKIQPAELGDSAMYLCASSWFAPGLDEQFFGPGTRLTVL.

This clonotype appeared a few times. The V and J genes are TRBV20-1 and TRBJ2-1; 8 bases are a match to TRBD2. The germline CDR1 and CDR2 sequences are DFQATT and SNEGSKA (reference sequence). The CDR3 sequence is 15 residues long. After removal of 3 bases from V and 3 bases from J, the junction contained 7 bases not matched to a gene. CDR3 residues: CSASQRGGFYNEQFF. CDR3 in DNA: TGCAGTGCTAGTCAGCGCGGGGGGTTCTACAATGAGCAGTTCTTC.

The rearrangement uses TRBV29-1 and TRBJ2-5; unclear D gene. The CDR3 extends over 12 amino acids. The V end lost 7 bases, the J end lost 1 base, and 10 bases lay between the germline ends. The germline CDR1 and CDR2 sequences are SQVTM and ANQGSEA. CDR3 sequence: CSGVQLQETQYF. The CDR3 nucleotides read TGCAGCGGTGTTCAACTCCAAGAGACCCAGTACTTC.

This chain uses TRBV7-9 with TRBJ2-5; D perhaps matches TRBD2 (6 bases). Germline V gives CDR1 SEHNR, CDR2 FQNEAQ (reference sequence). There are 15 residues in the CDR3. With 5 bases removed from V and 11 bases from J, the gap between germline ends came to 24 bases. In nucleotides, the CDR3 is TGTGCCAGCAGCCAAGGGGACTTGGCCGTACGGGAGCAGTACTTC. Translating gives CASSQGDLAVREQYF.

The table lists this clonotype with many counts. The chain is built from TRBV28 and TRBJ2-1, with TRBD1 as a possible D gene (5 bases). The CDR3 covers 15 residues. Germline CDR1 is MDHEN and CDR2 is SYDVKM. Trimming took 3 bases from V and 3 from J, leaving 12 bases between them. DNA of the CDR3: TGTGCCAGCAGTTTCGCTGGACAAGTCTACAATGAGCAGTTCTTC. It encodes CASSFAGQVYNEQFF. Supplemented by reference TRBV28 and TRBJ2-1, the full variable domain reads DVKVTQSSRYLVKRTGEKVFLECVQDMDHENMFWYRQDPGLGLRLIYFSYDVKMKEKGDIPEGYSVSREKKERFSLILESASTNQTSMYLCASSFAGQVYNEQFFGPGTRLTVL.

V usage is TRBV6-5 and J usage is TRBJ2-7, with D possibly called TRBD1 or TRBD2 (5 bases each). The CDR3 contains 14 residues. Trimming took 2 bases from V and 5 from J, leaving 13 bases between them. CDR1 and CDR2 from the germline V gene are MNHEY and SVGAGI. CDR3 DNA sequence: TGTGCCAGCAGTTACAGAGGGGTCAGCGACGAGCAGTACTTC. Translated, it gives CASSYRGVSDEQYF.

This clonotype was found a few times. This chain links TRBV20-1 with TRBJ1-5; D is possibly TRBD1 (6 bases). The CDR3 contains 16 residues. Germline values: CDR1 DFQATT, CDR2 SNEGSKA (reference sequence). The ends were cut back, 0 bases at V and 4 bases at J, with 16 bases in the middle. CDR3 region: CSARDRRGSTNQPQHF. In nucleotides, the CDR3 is TGCAGTGCTAGAGATCGCAGGGGCAGTACTAATCAGCCCCAGCATTTT.

For the CDR3, the DNA is TGTGCCTGTGGGACAGGGACCTACGAGCAGTACTTC. Protein sequence: CACGTGTYEQYF. The V gene is TRBV30, the J gene TRBJ2-7; 9 bases map to TRBD1. CDR3 length: 12 amino acids. The trim removed 6 bases at V and 2 bases at J, leaving 2 bases unmatched. Per the germline V gene, CDR1 is GTSNPN and CDR2 is SVGIG (reference sequence). The complete variable domain, with remaining parts taken from reference TRBV30 and TRBJ2-7, reads SQTIHQWPATLVQPVGSPLSLECTVEGTSNPNLYWYRQAAGRGLQLLFYSVGIGQISSEVPQNLSASRPQDRQFILSSKKLLLSDSGFYLCACGTGTYEQYFGPGTRLTVT.

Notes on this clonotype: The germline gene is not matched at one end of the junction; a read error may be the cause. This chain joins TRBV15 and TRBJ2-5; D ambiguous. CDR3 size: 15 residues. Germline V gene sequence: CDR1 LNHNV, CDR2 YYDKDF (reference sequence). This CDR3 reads CATSGDRARQEAQYF. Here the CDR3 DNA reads TGTGCCACCAGCGGAGATCGGGCACGCCAAGAGGCCCAGTACTTC.

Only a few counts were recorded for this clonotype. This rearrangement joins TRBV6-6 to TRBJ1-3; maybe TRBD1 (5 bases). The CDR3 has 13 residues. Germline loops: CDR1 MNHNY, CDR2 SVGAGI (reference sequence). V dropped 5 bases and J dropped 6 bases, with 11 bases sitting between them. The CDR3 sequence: CASSPSGENTIYF. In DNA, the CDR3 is TGTGCCAGCAGTCCGTCGGGGGAAAACACCATATATTTT.

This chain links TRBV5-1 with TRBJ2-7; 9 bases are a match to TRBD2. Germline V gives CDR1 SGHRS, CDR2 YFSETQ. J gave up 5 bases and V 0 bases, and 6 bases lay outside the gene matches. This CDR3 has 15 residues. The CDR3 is CASSLGLAGYDEQYF. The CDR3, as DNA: TGCGCCAGCAGCTTGGGCCTAGCGGGATATGACGAGCAGTACTTC.

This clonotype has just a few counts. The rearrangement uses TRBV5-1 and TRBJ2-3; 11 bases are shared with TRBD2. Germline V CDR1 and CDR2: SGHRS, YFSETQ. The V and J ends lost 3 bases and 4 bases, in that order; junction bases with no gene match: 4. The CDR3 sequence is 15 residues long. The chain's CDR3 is CASSSLAGGSDTQYF. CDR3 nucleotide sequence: TGCGCCAGCAGCTCTCTAGCGGGGGGTTCAGATACGCAGTATTTT.

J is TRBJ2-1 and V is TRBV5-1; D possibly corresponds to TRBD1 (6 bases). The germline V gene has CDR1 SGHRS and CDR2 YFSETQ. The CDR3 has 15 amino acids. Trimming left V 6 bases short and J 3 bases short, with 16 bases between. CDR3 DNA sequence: TGCGCCAGCAACCCGTTGGGGGCTAGCTACAATGAGCAGTTCTTC. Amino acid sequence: CASNPLGASYNEQFF.